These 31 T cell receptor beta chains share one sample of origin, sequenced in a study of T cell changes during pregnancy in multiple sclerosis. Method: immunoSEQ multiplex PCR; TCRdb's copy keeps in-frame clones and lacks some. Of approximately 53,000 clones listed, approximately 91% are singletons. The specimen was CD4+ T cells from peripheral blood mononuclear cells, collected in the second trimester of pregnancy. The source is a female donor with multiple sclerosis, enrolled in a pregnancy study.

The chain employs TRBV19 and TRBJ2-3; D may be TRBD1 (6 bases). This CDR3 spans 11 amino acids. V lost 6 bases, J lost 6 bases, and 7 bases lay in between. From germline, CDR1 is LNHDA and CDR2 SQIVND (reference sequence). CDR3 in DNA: TGTGCCAGTAGGAGGGGGGATACGCAGTATTTT. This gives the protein CASRRGDTQYF.

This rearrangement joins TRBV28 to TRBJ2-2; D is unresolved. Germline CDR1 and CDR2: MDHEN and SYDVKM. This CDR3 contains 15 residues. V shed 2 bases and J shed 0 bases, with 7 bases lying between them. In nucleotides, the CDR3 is TGTGCCAGCAGTTTAGGGCAGGCGAACACCGGGGAGCTGTTTTTT. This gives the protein CASSLGQANTGELFF.

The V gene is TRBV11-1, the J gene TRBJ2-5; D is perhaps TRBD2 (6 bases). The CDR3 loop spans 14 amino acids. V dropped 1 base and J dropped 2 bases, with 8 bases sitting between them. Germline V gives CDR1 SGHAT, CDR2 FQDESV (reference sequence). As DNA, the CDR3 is TGTGCCAGCAGCTTAGTTCGGGGGCAAGAGACCCAGTACTTC. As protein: CASSLVRGQETQYF. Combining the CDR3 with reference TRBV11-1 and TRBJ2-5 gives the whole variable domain EAEVAQSPRYKITEKSQAVAFWCDPISGHATLYWYRQILGQGPELLVQFQDESVVDDSQLPKDRFSAERLKGVDSTLKIQPAELGDSAMYLCASSLVRGQETQYFGPGTRLLVL.

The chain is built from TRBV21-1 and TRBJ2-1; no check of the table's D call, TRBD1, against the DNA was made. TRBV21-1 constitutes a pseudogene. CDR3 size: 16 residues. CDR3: CASSKDQGQGYNEQFF. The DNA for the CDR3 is TGTGCCAGCAGCAAAGACCAGGGGCAGGGGTACAATGAGCAGTTCTTC.

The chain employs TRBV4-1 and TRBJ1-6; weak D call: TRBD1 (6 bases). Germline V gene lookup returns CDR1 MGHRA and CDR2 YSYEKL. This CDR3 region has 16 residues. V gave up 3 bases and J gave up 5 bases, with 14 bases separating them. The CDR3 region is CASSHRRPGDNSPLHF. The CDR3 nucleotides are TGCGCCAGCAGCCACAGACGCCCAGGGGATAATTCACCCCTCCACTTT.

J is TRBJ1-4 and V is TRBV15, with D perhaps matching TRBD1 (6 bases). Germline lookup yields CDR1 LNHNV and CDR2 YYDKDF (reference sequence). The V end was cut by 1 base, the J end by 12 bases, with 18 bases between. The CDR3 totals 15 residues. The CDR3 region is CATSRGGGLVSELFF. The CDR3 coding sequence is TGTGCCACCAGCAGAGGCGGGGGCCTGGTTTCGGAACTGTTTTTT.

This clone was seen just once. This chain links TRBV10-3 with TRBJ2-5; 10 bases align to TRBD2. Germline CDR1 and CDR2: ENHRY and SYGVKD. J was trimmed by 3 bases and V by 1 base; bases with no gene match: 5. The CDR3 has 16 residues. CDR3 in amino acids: CAISEFSGGSEETQYF. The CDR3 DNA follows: TGTGCCATCAGTGAGTTTAGCGGGGGGTCCGAAGAGACCCAGTACTTC.

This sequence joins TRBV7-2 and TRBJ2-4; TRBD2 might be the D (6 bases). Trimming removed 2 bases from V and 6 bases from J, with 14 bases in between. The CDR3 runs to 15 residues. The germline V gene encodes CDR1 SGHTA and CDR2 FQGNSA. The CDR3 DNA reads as TGTGCCAGCAGCTTACGCGGGGAGAATTCAAACATTCAGTACTTC. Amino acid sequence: CASSLRGENSNIQYF. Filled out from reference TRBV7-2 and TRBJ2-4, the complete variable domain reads GAGVSQSPSNKVTEKGKDVELRCDPISGHTALYWYRQSLGQGLEFLIYFQGNSAPDKSGLPSDRFSAERTGGSVSTLTIQRTQQEDSAVYLCASSLRGENSNIQYFGAGTRLSVL.

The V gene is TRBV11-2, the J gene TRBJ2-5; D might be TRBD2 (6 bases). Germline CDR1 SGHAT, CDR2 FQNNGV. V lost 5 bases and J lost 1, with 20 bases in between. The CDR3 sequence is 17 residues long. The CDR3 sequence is CASSRRTGTLPQETQYF. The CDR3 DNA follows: TGTGCCAGCAGCCGGAGGACCGGGACTTTGCCCCAAGAGACCCAGTACTTC.

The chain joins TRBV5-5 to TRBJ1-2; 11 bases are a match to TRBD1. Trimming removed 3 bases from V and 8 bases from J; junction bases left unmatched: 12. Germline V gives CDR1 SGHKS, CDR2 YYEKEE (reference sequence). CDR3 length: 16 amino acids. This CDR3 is CASSSSRDRGMQGYTF. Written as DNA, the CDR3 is TGTGCCAGCAGCTCGAGCCGGGACAGGGGGATGCAGGGCTACACCTTC.

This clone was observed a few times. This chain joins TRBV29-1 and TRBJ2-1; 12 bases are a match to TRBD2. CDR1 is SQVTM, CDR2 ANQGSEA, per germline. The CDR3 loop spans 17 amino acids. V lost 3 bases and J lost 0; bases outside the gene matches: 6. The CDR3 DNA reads TGCAGCGTTGAGGGGACTAGCGGGTTCAGCTCCTACAATGAGCAGTTCTTC. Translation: CSVEGTSGFSSYNEQFF.

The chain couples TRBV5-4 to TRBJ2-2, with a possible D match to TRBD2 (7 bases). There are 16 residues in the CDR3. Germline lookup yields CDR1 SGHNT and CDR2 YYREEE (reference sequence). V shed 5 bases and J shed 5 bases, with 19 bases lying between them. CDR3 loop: CASSGGGVRGTGELFF. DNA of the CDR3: TGTGCCAGCAGTGGAGGGGGGGTAAGGGGGACCGGGGAGCTGTTTTTT.

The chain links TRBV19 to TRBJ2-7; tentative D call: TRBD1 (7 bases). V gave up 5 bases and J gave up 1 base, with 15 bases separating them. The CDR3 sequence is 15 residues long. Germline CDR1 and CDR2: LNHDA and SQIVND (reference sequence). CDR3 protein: CASSGGDSRSYEQYF. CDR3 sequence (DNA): TGTGCCAGTAGTGGCGGGGACAGCCGGTCCTACGAGCAGTACTTC.

The CDR3 loop is CASRREVGAAYGYTF. The CDR3 DNA is TGTGCCAGCAGGAGGGAGGTGGGCGCCGCCTATGGCTACACCTTC. The chain uses TRBV7-9 and TRBJ1-2; no firm D call. Trimming pared 6 bases from V and 4 bases from J, leaving 18 bases between. The germline V gene encodes CDR1 SEHNR and CDR2 FQNEAQ (reference sequence). CDR3 length: 15 amino acids.

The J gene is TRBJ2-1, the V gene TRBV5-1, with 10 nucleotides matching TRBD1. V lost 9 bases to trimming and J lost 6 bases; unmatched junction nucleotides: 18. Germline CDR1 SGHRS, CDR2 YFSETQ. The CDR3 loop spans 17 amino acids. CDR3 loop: CATYRGPTGQGSNEQFF. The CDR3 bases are TGCGCCACGTACAGGGGCCCCACGGGACAGGGGAGCAATGAGCAGTTCTTC. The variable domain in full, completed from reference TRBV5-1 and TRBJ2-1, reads KAGVTQTPRYLIKTRGQQVTLSCSPISGHRSVSWYQQTPGQGLQFLFEYFSETQRNKGNFPGRFSGRQFSNSRSEMNVSTLELGDSALYLCATYRGPTGQGSNEQFFGPGTRLTVL.

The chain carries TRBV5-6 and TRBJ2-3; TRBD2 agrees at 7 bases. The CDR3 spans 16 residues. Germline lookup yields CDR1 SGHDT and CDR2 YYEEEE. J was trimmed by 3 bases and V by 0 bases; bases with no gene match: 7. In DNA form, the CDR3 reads TGTGCCAGCAGCTTGGGGGAACTAGCGAAGACAGATACGCAGTATTTT. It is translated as CASSLGELAKTDTQYF.

Here the CDR3 reads CASSDLPGGGELFF. For the CDR3, the DNA is TGTGCCAGCAGTGACCTCCCGGGGGGCGGGGAGCTGTTTTTT. The chain joins TRBV6-1 to TRBJ2-2; 7 bases agree with TRBD2. V lost 3 bases and J lost 7; bases outside the gene matches: 5. The CDR3 spans 14 residues. Germline assignment: CDR1 MNHNS and CDR2 SASEGT.

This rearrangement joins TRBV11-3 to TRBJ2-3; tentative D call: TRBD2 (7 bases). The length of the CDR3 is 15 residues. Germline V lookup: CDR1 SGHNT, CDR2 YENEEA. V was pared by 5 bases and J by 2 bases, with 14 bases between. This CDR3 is CASSRGGGFTDTQYF. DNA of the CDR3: TGTGCCAGCAGCCGAGGGGGAGGGTTCACAGATACGCAGTATTTT.

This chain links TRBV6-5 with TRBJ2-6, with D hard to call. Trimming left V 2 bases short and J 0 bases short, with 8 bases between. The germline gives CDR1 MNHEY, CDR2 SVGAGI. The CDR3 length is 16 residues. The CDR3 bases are TGTGCCAGCAGTTACCCCGACAACTCTGGGGCCAACGTCCTGACTTTC. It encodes CASSYPDNSGANVLTF.

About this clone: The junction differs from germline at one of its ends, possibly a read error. CDR3 protein: CASSVSSGDRGLRF. CDR3 in DNA: TGTGCCAGCAGCGTAAGCAGCGGGGACAGGGGCTTACGCTTC. The V gene is TRBV9, the J gene TRBJ2-4; 10 nucleotides match TRBD1. The V gene's germline CDR1 is SGDLS and CDR2 YYNGEE. This CDR3 has 14 amino acids.

The CDR3 coding sequence is TGTGCCAGTAGTATGGCTCGTGCGGCCGGGGAGCTGTTTTTT. Its translation: CASSMARAAGELFF. J is TRBJ2-2 and V is TRBV19, with unresolved D. The V end was cut by 3 bases, the J end by 6 bases, with 11 bases between. Germline values: CDR1 LNHDA, CDR2 SQIVND (reference sequence). The CDR3 is 14 amino acids.

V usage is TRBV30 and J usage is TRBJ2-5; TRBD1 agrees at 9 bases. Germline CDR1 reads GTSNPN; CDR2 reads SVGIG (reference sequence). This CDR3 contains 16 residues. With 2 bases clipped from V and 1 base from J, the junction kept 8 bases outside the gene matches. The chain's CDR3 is CAWSRRTGVGQETQYF. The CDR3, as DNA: TGTGCCTGGAGTCGTCGGACAGGGGTCGGCCAAGAGACCCAGTACTTC. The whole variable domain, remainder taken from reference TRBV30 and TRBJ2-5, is SQTIHQWPATLVQPVGSPLSLECTVEGTSNPNLYWYRQAAGRGLQLLFYSVGIGQISSEVPQNLSASRPQDRQFILSSKKLLLSDSGFYLCAWSRRTGVGQETQYFGPGTRLLVL.

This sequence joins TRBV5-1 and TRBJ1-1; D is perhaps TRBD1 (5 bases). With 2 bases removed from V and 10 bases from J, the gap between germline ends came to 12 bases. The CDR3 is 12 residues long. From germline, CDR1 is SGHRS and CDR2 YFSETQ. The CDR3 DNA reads TGCGCCAGCAGCTTACCCGGACAAGGAGCTTTCTTT. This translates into CASSLPGQGAFF. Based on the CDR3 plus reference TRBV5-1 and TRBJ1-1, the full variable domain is KAGVTQTPRYLIKTRGQQVTLSCSPISGHRSVSWYQQTPGQGLQFLFEYFSETQRNKGNFPGRFSGRQFSNSRSEMNVSTLELGDSALYLCASSLPGQGAFFGQGTRLTVV.

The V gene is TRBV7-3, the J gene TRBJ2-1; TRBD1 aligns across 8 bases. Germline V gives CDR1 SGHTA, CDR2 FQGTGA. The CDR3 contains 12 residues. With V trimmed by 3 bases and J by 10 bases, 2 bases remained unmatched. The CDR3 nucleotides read TGTGCCAGCAGCTTCGACAGGGGCGAGCAGTTCTTC. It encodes CASSFDRGEQFF.

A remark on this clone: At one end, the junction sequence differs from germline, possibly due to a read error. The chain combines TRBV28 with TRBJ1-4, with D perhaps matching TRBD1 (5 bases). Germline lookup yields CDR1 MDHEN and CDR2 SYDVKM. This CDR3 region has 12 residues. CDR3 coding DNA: TGTGCCAGCAGTTTAACGAACGGCGGGGGGGTTTTT. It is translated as CASSLTNGGGVF.

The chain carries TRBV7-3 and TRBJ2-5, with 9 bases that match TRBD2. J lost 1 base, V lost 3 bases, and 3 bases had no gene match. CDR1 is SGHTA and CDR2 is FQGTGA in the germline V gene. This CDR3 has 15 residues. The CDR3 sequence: CASSLGRGGQETQYF. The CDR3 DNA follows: TGTGCCAGCAGCTTGGGGCGGGGGGGCCAAGAGACCCAGTACTTC. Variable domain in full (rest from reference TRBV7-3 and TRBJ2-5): GAGVSQTPSNKVTEKGKYVELRCDPISGHTALYWYRQSLGQGPEFLIYFQGTGAADDSGLPNDRFFAVRPEGSVSTLKIQRTERGDSAVYLCASSLGRGGQETQYFGPGTRLLVL.

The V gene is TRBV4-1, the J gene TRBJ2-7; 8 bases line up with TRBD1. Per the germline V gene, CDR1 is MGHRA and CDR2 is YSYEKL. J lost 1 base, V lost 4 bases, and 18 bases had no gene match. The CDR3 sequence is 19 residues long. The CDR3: CASSLTEVSLRDRSYEQYF. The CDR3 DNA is TGCGCCAGCAGCCTGACTGAGGTTTCCCTCCGGGACAGGTCCTACGAGCAGTACTTC.

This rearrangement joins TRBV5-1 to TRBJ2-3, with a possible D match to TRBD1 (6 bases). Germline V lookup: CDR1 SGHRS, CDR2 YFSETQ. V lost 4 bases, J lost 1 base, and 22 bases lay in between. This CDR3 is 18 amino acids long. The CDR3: CASSKQGKPLTRTDTQYF. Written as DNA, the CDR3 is TGCGCCAGCAGCAAACAGGGCAAACCCCTAACTCGCACAGATACGCAGTATTTT.

The CDR3 spells CASSAQAGLYF. In nucleotides, the CDR3 is TGTGCCAGCAGTGCACAGGCCGGATTGTACTTC. This chain joins TRBV25-1 and TRBJ2-5, with D perhaps TRBD1 (5 bases). CDR3 length equals 11 residues. V gave up 4 bases and J gave up 13 bases, with 13 bases separating them. The germline V gene encodes CDR1 MGHDK and CDR2 SYGVNS.

The CDR3 nucleotides are TGCGCCAGCAGCTTGGGAGGTATGGGGGGAGATACGCAGTATTTT. It is translated as CASSLGGMGGDTQYF. V is TRBV5-1 and J is TRBJ2-3, with D tentatively TRBD2 (6 bases). The V gene lost 0 bases and the J gene lost 5 bases, with 13 bases spanning the gap. The CDR3 loop spans 15 amino acids. The germline V gene encodes CDR1 SGHRS and CDR2 YFSETQ.

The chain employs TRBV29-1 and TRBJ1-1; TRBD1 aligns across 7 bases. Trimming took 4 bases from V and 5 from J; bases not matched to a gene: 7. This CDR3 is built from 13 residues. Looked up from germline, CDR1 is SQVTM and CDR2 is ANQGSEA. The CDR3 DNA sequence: TGCAGCGTTGTTCCAGGGGGGTTAACTGAAGCTTTCTTT. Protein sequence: CSVVPGGLTEAFF.